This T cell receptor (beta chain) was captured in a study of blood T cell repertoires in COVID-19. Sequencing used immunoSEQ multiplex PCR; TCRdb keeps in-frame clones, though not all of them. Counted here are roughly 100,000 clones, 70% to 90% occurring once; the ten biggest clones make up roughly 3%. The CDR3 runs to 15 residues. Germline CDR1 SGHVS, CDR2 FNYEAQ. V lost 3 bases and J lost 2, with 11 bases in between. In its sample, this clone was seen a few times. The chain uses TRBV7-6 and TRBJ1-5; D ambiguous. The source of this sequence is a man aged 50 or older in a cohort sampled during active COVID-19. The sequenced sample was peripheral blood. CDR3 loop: CASSLKDGGNQPQHF. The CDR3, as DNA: TGTGCCAGCAGCTTGAAGGACGGGGGCAATCAGCCCCAGCATTTT.